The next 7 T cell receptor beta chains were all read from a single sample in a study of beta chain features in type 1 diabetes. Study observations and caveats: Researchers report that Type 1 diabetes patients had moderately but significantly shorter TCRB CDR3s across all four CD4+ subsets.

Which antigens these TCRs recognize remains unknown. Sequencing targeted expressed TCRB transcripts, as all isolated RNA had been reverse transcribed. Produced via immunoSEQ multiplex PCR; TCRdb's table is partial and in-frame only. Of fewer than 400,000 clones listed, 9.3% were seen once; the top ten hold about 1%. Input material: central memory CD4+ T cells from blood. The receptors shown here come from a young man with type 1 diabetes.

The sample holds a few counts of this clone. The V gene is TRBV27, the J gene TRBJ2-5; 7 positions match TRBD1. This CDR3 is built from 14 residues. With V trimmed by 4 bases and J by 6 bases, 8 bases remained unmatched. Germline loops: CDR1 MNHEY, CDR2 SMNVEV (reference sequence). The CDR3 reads CASSSIQTGQTQYF. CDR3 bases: TGTGCCAGCAGTTCGATCCAGACAGGGCAGACCCAGTACTTC.

In DNA form, the CDR3 reads TGTGCCAGCAGCTTCAGCGGGGGAAGCAATGAGCAGTTCTTC. Amino acids: CASSFSGGSNEQFF. The genes are TRBV6-5 and TRBJ2-1, with 8 bases that match TRBD2. Germline lookup yields CDR1 MNHEY and CDR2 SVGAGI. This CDR3 is built from 14 residues. Trimming removed 6 bases from V and 6 bases from J; junction bases left unmatched: 7.

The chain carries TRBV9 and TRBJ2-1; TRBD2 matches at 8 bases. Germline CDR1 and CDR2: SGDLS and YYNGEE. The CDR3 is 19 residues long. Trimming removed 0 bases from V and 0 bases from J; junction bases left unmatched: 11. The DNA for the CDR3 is TGTGCCAGCAGCGTAGCCCCACCCCTAGCGGGCAGCTCCTACAATGAGCAGTTCTTC. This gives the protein CASSVAPPLAGSSYNEQFF.

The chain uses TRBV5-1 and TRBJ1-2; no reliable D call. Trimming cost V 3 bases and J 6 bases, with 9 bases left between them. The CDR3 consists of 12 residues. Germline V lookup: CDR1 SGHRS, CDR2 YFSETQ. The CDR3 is CASSSTGDGYTF. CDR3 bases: TGCGCCAGCAGCTCAACTGGGGATGGCTACACCTTC.

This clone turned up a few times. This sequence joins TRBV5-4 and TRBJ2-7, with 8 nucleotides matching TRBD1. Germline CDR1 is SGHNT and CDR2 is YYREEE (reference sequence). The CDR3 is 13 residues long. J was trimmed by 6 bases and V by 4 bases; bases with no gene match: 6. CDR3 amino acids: CASSPQDRVEQYF. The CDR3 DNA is TGTGCCAGCAGCCCTCAGGACAGGGTCGAGCAGTACTTC.

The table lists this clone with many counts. The DNA of the CDR3 is TGTGCCAGCAGCCCTGCGTTAGCGGGGGGACTCCTCACAGATACGCAGTATTTT. Its protein product is CASSPALAGGLLTDTQYF. V is TRBV9 and J is TRBJ2-3, with 10 bases identical to TRBD2. Per germline, CDR1 SGDLS and CDR2 YYNGEE. With 4 bases clipped from V and 2 bases from J, the junction kept 13 bases outside the gene matches. This CDR3 spans 18 amino acids.

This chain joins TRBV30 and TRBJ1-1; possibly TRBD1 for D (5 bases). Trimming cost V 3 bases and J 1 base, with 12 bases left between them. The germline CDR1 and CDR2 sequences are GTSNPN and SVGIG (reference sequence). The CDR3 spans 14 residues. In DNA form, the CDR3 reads TGTGCCTGGAGGACCGGGACTACGAACACTGAAGCTTTCTTT. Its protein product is CAWRTGTTNTEAFF.